This is a list of T cell receptor beta chains from one sample in a study of T cell clusters in autoimmune cytopenias. TCRdb reworked the multiplex PCR reads into one entry per CDR3 protein, no DNA. The table lists about 6,400 distinct CDR3 sequences. These data were also reused for a study on T cell repertoires in aging, cancer and after chemotherapy.

Sequencing was performed on peripheral blood. These receptors all stem from a human donor in good health. Both conserved end residues are part of each CDR3. Fields, in order: V gene, clone size, CDR3 length, J gene, CDR3 protein. Not every row has a clone size; where given, it reads once, few, many or a size class.

TRBV6-6	NA	13	TRBJ1-6	CASSQGVRSPLHF
TRBV30	medium-sized	14	TRBJ1-4	CACEHREQPEKLFF
TRBV5-1	NA	14	TRBJ1-5	CASSSGDGAQPQHF
TRBV15	NA	15	TRBJ1-1	CATSRDRQENTEAFF
TRBV6-1	NA	14	TRBJ1-1	CASSEGAPYREAFF
TRBV10-3	NA	13	TRBJ1-1	CAIRSITDTEAFF
TRBV4-3	NA	14	TRBJ1-2	CASSQEGRSYGYTF
TRBV19	medium-sized	12	TRBJ1-1	CATRGGGTEAFF
TRBV5-1	NA	13	TRBJ1-2	CASRPTADYGYTF
TRBV6-4	NA	16	TRBJ2-1	CASSDSTSGVKNEQFF
TRBV12-3/TRBV12-4	NA	14	TRBJ1-1	CAIPEGHRNTEAFF
TRBV6-1	medium-sized	14	TRBJ2-5	CASSAGGHGETQYF
TRBV6-5	NA	17	TRBJ1-5	CASSYDRGPYSNQPHHF
TRBV20-1	NA	13	TRBJ2-7	CSARGRATYEQYF
TRBV6-2/TRBV6-3	medium-sized	15	TRBJ2-7	CASRRQGGTSYEQYF
TRBV5-6	NA	14	TRBJ2-3	CASSLRGGAYTQYF
TRBV7-9	NA	13	TRBJ1-2	CASSADRGGGYTF
TRBV6-5	medium-sized	14	TRBJ2-7	CASSRQGSSYEQYF
TRBV7-9	NA	17	TRBJ1-2	CASSLSKEITGGDGYTF
TRBV30	medium-sized	14	TRBJ1-4	CAWSPLGVNEKLFF
TRBV20-1	NA	14	TRBJ1-2	CSVYRTGGPYGYTF
TRBV20-1	NA	15	TRBJ2-3	CSARDWRGGTDTQYF
TRBV7-2	NA	14	TRBJ2-7	CASSPQVGSYEQYF
TRBV6-2/TRBV6-3	medium-sized	15	TRBJ2-2	CASSRGGANTGELFF
TRBV6-5	medium-sized	15	TRBJ1-3	CASSLATGVGNTIYF
TRBV12-3/TRBV12-4	NA	17	TRBJ1-3	CASIKGHRAGPGNTIYF
TRBV6-1	NA	15	TRBJ2-1	CASTQAGGAYNEQFF
TRBV6-4	NA	14	TRBJ2-3	CASSEAPFTDTQYF
TRBV19	medium-sized	19	TRBJ2-3	CASRTLAGGLTTNTDTQYF
TRBV20-1	NA	16	TRBJ2-4	CSAQPPGGLAKNIQYF
TRBV19	medium-sized	14	TRBJ2-2	CASSPSGNTGELFF
TRBV18	NA	14	TRBJ1-3	CASSSDSSGNTIYF
TRBV11-2	NA	18	TRBJ2-3	CASSLDAPPRGGTDTQYF
TRBV4-2	NA	15	TRBJ1-6	CASSQDRSGGSPLHF
TRBV11-2	NA	14	TRBJ1-2	CASSLDSANYGYTF
TRBV29-1	medium-sized	13	TRBJ2-7	CSVRVWTTYEQYF
TRBV4-1	NA	16	TRBJ2-6	CASSPSGVRGANVLTF
TRBV27	NA	17	TRBJ1-1	CASSTRTRGALNTEAFF
TRBV6-1	NA	16	TRBJ1-2	CASSDRTSGLNYGYTF
TRBV13	NA	16	TRBJ2-5	CASSLVPSGGQETQYF
TRBV29-1	medium-sized	12	TRBJ1-1	CSVEEGWVEAFF
TRBV10-3	NA	14	TRBJ2-3	CAITSASGYPTQYF
TRBV30	medium-sized	13	TRBJ2-7	CAWSAAGGYEQYF
TRBV5-1	NA	13	TRBJ1-1	CASSLELGSEAFF
TRBV4-2	NA	13	TRBJ1-2	CASSQDTVYGYTF
TRBV5-6	NA	16	TRBJ2-3	CASSPRRLNFGDTQYF
TRBV18	NA	16	TRBJ1-1	CASSPGQIPMNTEAFF
TRBV30	medium-sized	16	TRBJ2-3	CAWSGEAGGPGDTQYF
TRBV18	NA	18	TRBJ2-5	CASSPPDRVRQPQETQYF
TRBV5-6	medium-sized	16	TRBJ1-2	CASSHEEGGEGYGYTF